This T cell receptor (beta chain) was recovered during a study of blood T cell repertoires in COVID-19. Clones were sequenced by immunoSEQ multiplex PCR, and TCRdb holds only the in-frame ones, with some missing. The sample holds some 120,000 clones, over 75% seen once. A single count supports this clone. The CDR3 is 16 amino acids. Germline lookup yields CDR1 ENHRY and CDR2 SYGVKD. The V end lost 6 bases, the J end lost 0 bases, and 15 bases lay between the germline ends. The chain employs TRBV10-3 and TRBJ2-1; maybe TRBD2 (5 bases). The sequence was obtained from a young man with COVID-19, enrolled during active disease. Specimen: peripheral blood. CDR3 sequence reads: CAISRVGGSSYNEQFF. CDR3 in DNA: TGTGCCATCAGCCGGGTGGGTGGGAGCTCCTACAATGAGCAGTTCTTC.